The clone carrying this T cell receptor beta chain has ten or more counts. Its antigen is currently unknown. The read comes to an end 3 residues before the CDR3 does, leaving the germline J gene to fill in the end. CVID and control samples used equivalent genomic DNA input. Sequenced by immunoSEQ multiplex PCR; TCRdb stores in-frame clones only, minus some. There are more than 35,000 clones in the sample, none observed a single time. The sample originates from a study of T cell clonality in common variable immunodeficiency. The study, taken as a whole, reports: Common variable immunodeficiency TCR beta sequences reportedly had fewer deletions and N-nucleotide insertions. CVID subjects showed higher TCRbeta clonality than healthy controls.

There are 12 residues in the CDR3. With 4 bases removed from V and 6 bases from J, the gap between germline ends came to 11 bases. Germline loops: CDR1 SGHNT, CDR2 YYREEE (reference sequence). The rearrangement links TRBV5-4 to TRBJ2-7; D call uncertain. The sequencing input was peripheral blood mononuclear cells. This clonotype originated in a person between 18 and 70 years old in good health. CDR3 bases read: TGTGCCAGCAGCCAGAACACCTTCGAG. This codes for CASSQNTFE. The CDR3, in full, reads CASSQNTFEQYF.